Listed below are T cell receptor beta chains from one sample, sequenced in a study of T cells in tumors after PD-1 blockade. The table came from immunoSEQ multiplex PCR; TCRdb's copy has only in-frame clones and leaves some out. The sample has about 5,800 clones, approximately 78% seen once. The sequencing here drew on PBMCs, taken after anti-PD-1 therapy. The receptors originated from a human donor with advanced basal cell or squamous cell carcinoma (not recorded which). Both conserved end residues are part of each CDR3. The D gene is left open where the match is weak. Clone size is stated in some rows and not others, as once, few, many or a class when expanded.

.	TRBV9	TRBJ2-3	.	TGTGCCAGCAGCGTAGGGTTTGAGCATACGCAGTATTTT	CASSVGFEHTQYF
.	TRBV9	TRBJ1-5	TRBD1	TGTGCCAGCAGCGTAGGACAGGGGGCTCAGCCCCAGCATTTT	CASSVGQGAQPQHF
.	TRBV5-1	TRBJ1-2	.	TGCGCCAGCAGCCCAGGGGCGGAGGGTGGCTACACCTTC	CASSPGAEGGYTF
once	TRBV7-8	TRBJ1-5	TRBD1	TGTGCCAGCAGCCCGGGACAGCCGAATCAGCCCCAGCATTTT	CASSPGQPNQPQHF
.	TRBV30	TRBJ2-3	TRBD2	TGTGCCTGGGCCTATAGCGGGGGTTCGAATACGCAGTATTTT	CAWAYSGGSNTQYF
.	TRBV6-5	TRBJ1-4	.	TGTGCCAGCAGTTCCGGAAATTGGGGGGAAAAACTGTTTTTT	CASSSGNWGEKLFF
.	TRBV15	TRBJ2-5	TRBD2	TGTGCCACCAGCTCCGGGGGGGACTCCCTGACCCAGTACTTC	CATSSGGDSLTQYF
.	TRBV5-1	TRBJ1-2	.	TGCGCCAGCAGCTTGACAGTCTTTAACTATGGCTACACCTTC	CASSLTVFNYGYTF
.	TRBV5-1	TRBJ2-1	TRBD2	TGCGCCAGCAGCTTAGTGGCGGGGGGGCTTTTGGAGCAGTTCTTC	CASSLVAGGLLEQFF
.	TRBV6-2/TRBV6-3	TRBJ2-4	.	TGTGCCAGCAGCCGAATGGACAGCACAAACATTCAGTACTTC	CASSRMDSTNIQYF
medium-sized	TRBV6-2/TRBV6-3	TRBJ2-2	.	TGTGCCAGCAGCGGGAGACAGGGACCTTTCACCGGGGAGCTGTTTTTT	CASSGRQGPFTGELFF
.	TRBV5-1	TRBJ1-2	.	TGCGCCAGCAGCTTGGCGGGGGCGAGCAACTATGGCTACACCTTC	CASSLAGASNYGYTF
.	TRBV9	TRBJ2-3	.	TGTGCCAGCAGCGCCGGGGCGGGGAGTACGCAGTATTTT	CASSAGAGSTQYF
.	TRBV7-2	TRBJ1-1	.	TGTGCCAGCAGCCGTAACGGGAACACTGAAGCTTTCTTT	CASSRNGNTEAFF
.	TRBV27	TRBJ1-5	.	TGTGCCAGCAGAGGGGGTTGGGGCAATCAGCCCCAGCATTTT	CASRGGWGNQPQHF
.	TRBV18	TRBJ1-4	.	TGTGCCAGCTCACCAAAACCCTCGCAGGGGTGGGCTAATGAAAAACTGTTTTTT	CASSPKPSQGWANEKLFF
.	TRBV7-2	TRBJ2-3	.	TGTGCCAGCAGCGCCTATACTACCCACGCTACGCAGTATTTT	CASSAYTTHATQYF
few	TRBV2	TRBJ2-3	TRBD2	TGTGCCAGCAGTGGGGCGGGGGGGGCGCAGTATTTT	CASSGAGGAQYF
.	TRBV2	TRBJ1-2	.	TGTGCCAGCAGTGCTGCAGGGAACTATGGCTACACCTTC	CASSAAGNYGYTF
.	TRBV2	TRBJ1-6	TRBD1	TGTGCCAGCACCGGGACAGGGGTGAATTCACCCCTCCACTTT	CASTGTGVNSPLHF
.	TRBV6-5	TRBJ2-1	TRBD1	TGTGCCAGCAGTTACAGGACAGGGAGCTCCTACAATGAGCAGTTCTTC	CASSYRTGSSYNEQFF
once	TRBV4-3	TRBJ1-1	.	TGCGCCAGCAGCCAGCTGGCGGCGGGGCGCTCTGAAGCTTTCTTT	CASSQLAAGRSEAFF
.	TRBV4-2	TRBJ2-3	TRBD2	TGTGCCAGCAGCCAAGATCTCGCTAGCGGGGGGGCATTAGATACGCAGTATTTT	CASSQDLASGGALDTQYF
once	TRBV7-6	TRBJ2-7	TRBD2	TGTGCCAGCAGCTTAGCAGCGGGGGAATCCTACGAGCAGTACTTC	CASSLAAGESYEQYF
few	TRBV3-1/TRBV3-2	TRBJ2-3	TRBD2	TGTGCCAGCAGCCAAGATCTGCCTAGCGGGGAGAAAGATACGCAGTATTTT	CASSQDLPSGEKDTQYF
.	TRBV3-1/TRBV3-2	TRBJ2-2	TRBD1	TGTGCCAGCAGCCAGCTTGACAGGGGGCAATACGGGGAGCTGTTTTTT	CASSQLDRGQYGELFF
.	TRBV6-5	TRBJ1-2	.	TGTGCCAGCAGCCAGAACCTTAATGGCTACACCTTC	CASSQNLNGYTF
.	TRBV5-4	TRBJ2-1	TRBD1	TGTGCCAGCAGCTTGGTACAGGGGAATGAGCAGTTCTTC	CASSLVQGNEQFF
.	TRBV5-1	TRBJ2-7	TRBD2	TGCGCCAGCAGCTTAAGTACGGGGGGAACCTACGAGCAGTACTTC	CASSLSTGGTYEQYF
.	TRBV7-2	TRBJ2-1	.	TGTGCCAGCAGCTTAGCGGGTCTCCGTTACAATGAGCAGTTCTTC	CASSLAGLRYNEQFF